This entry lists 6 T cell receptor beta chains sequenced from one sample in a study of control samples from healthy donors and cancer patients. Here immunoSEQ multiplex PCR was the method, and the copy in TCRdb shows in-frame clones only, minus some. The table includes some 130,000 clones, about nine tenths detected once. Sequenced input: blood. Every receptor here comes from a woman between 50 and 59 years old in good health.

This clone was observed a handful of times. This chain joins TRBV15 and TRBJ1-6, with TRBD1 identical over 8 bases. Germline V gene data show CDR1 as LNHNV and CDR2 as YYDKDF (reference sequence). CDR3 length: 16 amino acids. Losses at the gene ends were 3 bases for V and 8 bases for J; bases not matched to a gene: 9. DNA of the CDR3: TGTGCCACCAGCAGGGCCGGGACAGGCGTATATTCACCCCTCCACTTT. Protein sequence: CATSRAGTGVYSPLHF. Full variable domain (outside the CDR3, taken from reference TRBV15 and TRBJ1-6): DAMVIQNPRYQVTQFGKPVTLSCSQTLNHNVMYWYQQKSSQAPKLLFHYYDKDFNNEADTPDNFQSRRPNTSFCFLDIRSPGLGDTAMYLCATSRAGTGVYSPLHFGNGTRLTVT.

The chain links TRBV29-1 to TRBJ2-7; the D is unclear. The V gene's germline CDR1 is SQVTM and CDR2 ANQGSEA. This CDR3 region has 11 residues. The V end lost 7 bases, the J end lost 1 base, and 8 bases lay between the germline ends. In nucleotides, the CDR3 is TGCAGCGCGGCAGCTTCCTACGAGCAGTACTTC. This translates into CSAAASYEQYF.

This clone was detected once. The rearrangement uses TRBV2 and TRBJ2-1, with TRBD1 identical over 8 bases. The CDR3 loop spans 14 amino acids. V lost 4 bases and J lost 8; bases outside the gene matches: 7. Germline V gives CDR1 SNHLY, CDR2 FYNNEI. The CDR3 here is CASSVQAGGYEQFF. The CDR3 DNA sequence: TGTGCCAGCAGTGTTCAGGCAGGGGGCTATGAGCAGTTCTTC.

The CDR3 protein is CASSSQRTRMNTEAFF. The CDR3 bases are TGTGCCAGCAGCTCGCAACGGACCAGGATGAACACTGAAGCTTTCTTT. The rearrangement joins TRBV7-8 to TRBJ1-1; D is undetermined. Germline CDR1 reads SGHVS; CDR2 reads FQNEAQ. The CDR3 has 16 amino acids. V lost 4 bases and J 0 bases, leaving 15 bases between the germline ends.

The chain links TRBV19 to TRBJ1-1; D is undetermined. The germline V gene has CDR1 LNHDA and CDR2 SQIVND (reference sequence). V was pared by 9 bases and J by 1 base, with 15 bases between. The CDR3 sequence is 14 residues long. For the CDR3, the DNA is TGTGCCAGCCATAACGACGGTTGGAACACTGAAGCTTTCTTT. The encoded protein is CASHNDGWNTEAFF.

The CDR3 is CASSSGSGTGAFF. In nucleotides, the CDR3 is TGTGCCAGCAGCTCTGGCTCCGGGACAGGGGCTTTCTTT. V usage is TRBV11-3 and J usage is TRBJ1-1, with TRBD1 matching 9 bases. Germline V lookup: CDR1 SGHNT, CDR2 YENEEA. The CDR3 loop spans 13 amino acids. The ends lost 4 bases at V and 11 bases at J; junction bases unmatched: 8.